This TCR beta chain was captured by sequencing in a study of CD4 T cells in relation to SARS-CoV-2 and coronaviruses. Trimming removed 4 bases at V and 4 bases at J, with 17 bases between. This CDR3 is 15 amino acids long. Germline loops: CDR1 SGHNT, CDR2 YYREEE (reference sequence). Clones were sequenced by immunoSEQ multiplex PCR, and TCRdb holds only the in-frame ones, with some missing. Of under 50,000 clones detected, roughly 90% appear once; the ten largest clones hold about a tenth. This clonotype was sampled from an adult with COVID-19. Sequenced sample: memory CD4+ T cells from PBMCs. The rearrangement uses TRBV5-4 and TRBJ2-5, with D tentatively TRBD1 (6 bases). The CDR3 coding sequence is TGTGCCAGCAGCCTAGGGGGAATAGCGTCAGAGACCCAGTACTTC. Its translation: CASSLGGIASETQYF.